The 15 T cell receptor beta chains listed next were all sequenced from one sample in a study of shared clonotypes between healthy human individuals. Data came from immunoSEQ multiplex PCR; TCRdb stores just in-frame clones and leaves some out. The data show about half a million clones, approximately 80% seen once. Sequenced input: PBMCs. The receptors shown here come from a woman between 35 and 50 years old in good health. Some clones in this sample may be carry-over from other donors' samples.

A word on this clone: The same CDR3 is also encoded by other DNA sequences in this sample. The V and J genes are TRBV27 and TRBJ2-5; perhaps TRBD2 as D (5 bases). V was pared by 0 bases and J by 4 bases, with 9 bases between. The germline V gene encodes CDR1 MNHEY and CDR2 SMNVEV (reference sequence). This CDR3 is built from 14 residues. The CDR3 is CASSLSGGRETQYF. The CDR3 DNA follows: TGTGCCAGCAGTTTATCGGGTGGGAGAGAGACCCAGTACTTC.

This clone was seen once. The CDR3 is CASSLTWSGANVLTF. The CDR3 DNA reads as TGTGCCAGCAGTTTAACATGGTCTGGGGCCAACGTCCTGACTTTC. The V gene is TRBV27, the J gene TRBJ2-6; no clear D. V dropped 2 bases and J dropped 1 base, with 6 bases sitting between them. Germline V gene data show CDR1 as MNHEY and CDR2 as SMNVEV (reference sequence). This CDR3 comprises 15 residues.

The V gene is TRBV15, the J gene TRBJ2-5, with D hard to call. The CDR3 is made up of 11 amino acids. Trimming stripped 5 bases from V and 4 bases from J, with 5 bases between. Germline CDR1 LNHNV, CDR2 YYDKDF (reference sequence). The CDR3 spells CATSARETQYF. Written as DNA, the CDR3 is TGTGCCACCAGCGCCCGAGAGACCCAGTACTTC. Full variable domain (missing parts from reference TRBV15 and TRBJ2-5): DAMVIQNPRYQVTQFGKPVTLSCSQTLNHNVMYWYQQKSSQAPKLLFHYYDKDFNNEADTPDNFQSRRPNTSFCFLDIRSPGLGDTAMYLCATSARETQYFGPGTRLLVL.

The V and J genes are TRBV27 and TRBJ2-6, with D perhaps given as TRBD1 or TRBD2 (5 bases each). Germline values: CDR1 MNHEY, CDR2 SMNVEV (reference sequence). The CDR3 contains 16 residues. V was pared by 5 bases and J by 0 bases, with 11 bases between. The CDR3 DNA follows: TGTGCCAGCAGTCCGGGACGGAGCTCTGGGGCCAACGTCCTGACTTTC. This sequence encodes CASSPGRSSGANVLTF.

The chain employs TRBV9 and TRBJ1-4, with D unresolved. CDR1 and CDR2 from the germline V gene are SGDLS and YYNGEE. V lost 3 bases and J 4 bases, leaving 13 bases between the germline ends. The CDR3 is made up of 15 amino acids. This CDR3 is CASSAEAAYNEKLFF. Written as DNA, the CDR3 is TGTGCCAGCAGCGCAGAGGCGGCTTATAATGAAAAACTGTTTTTT. Full variable domain (rest looked up from reference TRBV9 and TRBJ1-4): DSGVTQTPKHLITATGQRVTLRCSPRSGDLSVYWYQQSLDQGLQFLIQYYNGEERAKGNILERFSAQQFPDLHSELNLSSLELGDSALYFCASSAEAAYNEKLFFGSGTQLSVL.

This clone was counted between two and nine times. The chain carries TRBV7-2 and TRBJ2-1, with a weak D call TRBD1 (6 bases). Trimming removed 5 bases at V and 5 bases at J, with 10 bases between. Germline-derived CDR1 and CDR2 are SGHTA and FQGNSA. CDR3 size: 13 residues. The CDR3 loop reads CASSANRDNEQFF. CDR3 nucleotide sequence: TGTGCCAGCAGCGCGAACAGGGACAATGAGCAGTTCTTC.

The chain is built from TRBV29-1 and TRBJ2-5; 8 nucleotides line up with TRBD2. The CDR3 totals 14 residues. Germline V gene sequence: CDR1 SQVTM, CDR2 ANQGSEA. J lost 4 bases, V lost 4 bases, and 8 bases had no gene match. This CDR3 reads CSVVRAGGGETQYF. The CDR3 coding sequence is TGCAGCGTTGTAAGGGCGGGAGGAGGAGAGACCCAGTACTTC. Full variable domain (rest looked up from reference TRBV29-1 and TRBJ2-5): SAVISQKPSRDICQRGTSLTIQCQVDSQVTMMFWYRQQPGQSLTLIATANQGSEATYESGFVIDKFPISRPNLTFSTLTVSNMSPEDSSIYLCSVVRAGGGETQYFGPGTRLLVL.

The V and J genes are TRBV4-1 and TRBJ2-2, with D unclear. The germline V gene encodes CDR1 MGHRA and CDR2 YSYEKL. The V end lost 0 bases, the J end lost 5 bases, and 13 bases lay between the germline ends. The CDR3 has 16 residues. The CDR3 DNA reads TGCGCCAGCAGCCAAGAGTGGACCCTCGGGACCGGGGAGCTGTTTTTT. Its translation is CASSQEWTLGTGELFF.

This clone has just a few counts. V usage is TRBV5-6 and J usage is TRBJ1-4, with D unclear. This CDR3 contains 14 residues. CDR1 is SGHDT, CDR2 YYEEEE, per germline. Trimming stripped 4 bases from V and 3 bases from J, with 10 bases between. The CDR3: CASSRYRANEKLFF. The CDR3 DNA follows: TGTGCCAGCAGCCGATATAGGGCTAATGAAAAACTGTTTTTT.

The rearrangement joins TRBV5-1 to TRBJ2-5; 7 bases are a match to TRBD1. Germline loops: CDR1 SGHRS, CDR2 YFSETQ. The CDR3 sequence is 14 residues long. V lost 2 bases and J lost 3; bases outside the gene matches: 4. The CDR3 DNA reads TGCGCCAGCAGCTTTATGGACAGGAAAGAGACCCAGTACTTC. Residues: CASSFMDRKETQYF.

The chain recombines TRBV30 with TRBJ1-1; D gene ambiguous. This CDR3 is built from 11 residues. The germline V gene has CDR1 GTSNPN and CDR2 SVGIG (reference sequence). Between the trimmed V and J ends, which lost 3 bases and 7 bases, there was a span of 9 bases. DNA for the CDR3: TGTGCCTGGAGCCCATCAAGTGAAGCTTTCTTT. Translated, it gives CAWSPSSEAFF.

The chain employs TRBV10-3 and TRBJ2-7; 7 bases agree with TRBD2. J lost 4 bases, V lost 6 bases, and 12 bases had no gene match. The CDR3 covers 15 residues. Germline V CDR1 and CDR2: ENHRY, SYGVKD. This CDR3 is CAISSPSGGHYEQYF. CDR3 DNA: TGTGCCATCAGCTCTCCCTCGGGAGGACATTACGAGCAGTACTTC.

This chain joins TRBV28 and TRBJ1-2, with a tentative D call TRBD1 (6 bases). The germline gives CDR1 MDHEN, CDR2 SYDVKM. V lost 2 bases and J lost 4, with 14 bases in between. The CDR3 totals 15 residues. DNA of the CDR3: TGTGCCAGCAGTTTAATTGGACAGCAGGCCTATGGCTACACCTTC. It translates to CASSLIGQQAYGYTF.

This sequence joins TRBV29-1 and TRBJ1-2; tentative D call: TRBD1 (6 bases). Trimming cost V 6 bases and J 7 bases, with 21 bases left between them. The CDR3 loop spans 14 amino acids. Looked up from germline, CDR1 is SQVTM and CDR2 is ANQGSEA. CDR3 in amino acids: CSVATMGGSLGYTF. The CDR3 DNA is TGCAGCGTCGCTACAATGGGGGGCTCGCTTGGCTACACCTTC. The full variable domain, in which reference TRBV29-1 and TRBJ1-2 provide the parts outside the CDR3, is SAVISQKPSRDICQRGTSLTIQCQVDSQVTMMFWYRQQPGQSLTLIATANQGSEATYESGFVIDKFPISRPNLTFSTLTVSNMSPEDSSIYLCSVATMGGSLGYTFGSGTRLTVV.

The chain combines TRBV7-9 with TRBJ2-1; D tentatively fits TRBD1 or TRBD2 (5 bases each). CDR3 length equals 13 residues. V gave up 5 bases and J gave up 3 bases, with 8 bases separating them. Germline V lookup: CDR1 SEHNR, CDR2 FQNEAQ (reference sequence). For the CDR3, the DNA is TGTGCCAGCAGCCGGGACCACTACAATGAGCAGTTCTTC. Its translation: CASSRDHYNEQFF.